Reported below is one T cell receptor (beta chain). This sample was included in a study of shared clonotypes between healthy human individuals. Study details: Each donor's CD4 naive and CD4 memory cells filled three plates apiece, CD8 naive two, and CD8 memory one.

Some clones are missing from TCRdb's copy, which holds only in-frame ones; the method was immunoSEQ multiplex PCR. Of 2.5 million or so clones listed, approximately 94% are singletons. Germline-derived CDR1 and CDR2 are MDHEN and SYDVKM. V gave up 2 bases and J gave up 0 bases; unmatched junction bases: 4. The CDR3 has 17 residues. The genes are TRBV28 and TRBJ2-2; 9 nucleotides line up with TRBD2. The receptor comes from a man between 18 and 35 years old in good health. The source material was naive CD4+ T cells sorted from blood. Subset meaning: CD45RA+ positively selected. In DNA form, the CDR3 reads TGTGCCAGCAGTTTAATGGGACTAGCCGCGAACACCGGGGAGCTGTTTTTT. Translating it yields CASSLMGLAANTGELFF.